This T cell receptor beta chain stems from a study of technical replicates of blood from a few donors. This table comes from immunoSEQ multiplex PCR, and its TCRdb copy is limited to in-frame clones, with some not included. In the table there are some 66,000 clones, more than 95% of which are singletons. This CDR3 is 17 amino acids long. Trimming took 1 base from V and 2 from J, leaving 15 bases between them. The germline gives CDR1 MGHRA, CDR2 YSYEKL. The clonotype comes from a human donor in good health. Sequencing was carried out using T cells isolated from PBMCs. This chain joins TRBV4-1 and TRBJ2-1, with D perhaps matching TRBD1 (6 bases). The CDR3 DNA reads TGCGCCAGCAGCCAAGTCCCAGGGGCGGTGACCTACAATGAGCAGTTCTTC. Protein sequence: CASSQVPGAVTYNEQFF.